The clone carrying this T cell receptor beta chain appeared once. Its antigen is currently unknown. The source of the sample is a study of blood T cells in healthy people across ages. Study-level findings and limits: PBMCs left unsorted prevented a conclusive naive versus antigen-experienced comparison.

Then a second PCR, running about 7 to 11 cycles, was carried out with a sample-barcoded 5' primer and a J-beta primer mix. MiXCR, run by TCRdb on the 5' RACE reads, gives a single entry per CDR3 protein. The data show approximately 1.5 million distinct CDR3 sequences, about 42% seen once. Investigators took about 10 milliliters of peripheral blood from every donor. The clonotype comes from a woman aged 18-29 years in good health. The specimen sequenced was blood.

The CDR3 bases are TGCGCCAGCAGCTTAATGCAGGGCGGGAATTCACCCCTCCACTTT. Translating it yields CASSLMQGGNSPLHF. The chain couples TRBV5-1 to TRBJ1-6; D may be TRBD1 (5 bases). CDR1 SGHRS and CDR2 YFSETQ come from the germline V gene. The CDR3 spans 15 residues. The ends were cut back, 2 bases at V and 7 bases at J, with 13 bases in the middle. The full variable domain, its missing parts supplied by reference TRBV5-1 and TRBJ1-6, is KAGVTQTPRYLIKTRGQQVTLSCSPISGHRSVSWYQQTPGQGLQFLFEYFSETQRNKGNFPGRFSGRQFSNSRSEMNVSTLELGDSALYLCASSLMQGGNSPLHFGNGTRLTVT.